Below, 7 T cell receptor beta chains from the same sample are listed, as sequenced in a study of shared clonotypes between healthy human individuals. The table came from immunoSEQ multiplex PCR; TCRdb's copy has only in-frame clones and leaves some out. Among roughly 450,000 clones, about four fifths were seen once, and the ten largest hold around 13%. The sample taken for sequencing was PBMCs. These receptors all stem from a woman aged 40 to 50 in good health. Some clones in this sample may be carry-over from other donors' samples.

CDR3 DNA: TGTGCCACGAGTCTGAGGTTCTATGGCTACACCTTC. Translation: CATSLRFYGYTF. The chain recombines TRBV5-3 with TRBJ1-2; no clear D. TRBV5-3 is placed among ORFs of uncertain function. Trimming pared 9 bases from V and 4 bases from J, leaving 13 bases between. The CDR3 sequence is 12 residues long.

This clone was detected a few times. Here the CDR3 reads CASSFAGGTEAFF. The CDR3 region has the DNA TGTGCCAGCAGCTTCGCGGGGGGAACTGAAGCTTTCTTT. The chain couples TRBV11-3 to TRBJ1-1; maybe TRBD1 (5 bases). V shed 3 bases and J shed 5 bases, with 10 bases lying between them. CDR3 length equals 13 residues. Germline values: CDR1 SGHNT, CDR2 YENEEA.

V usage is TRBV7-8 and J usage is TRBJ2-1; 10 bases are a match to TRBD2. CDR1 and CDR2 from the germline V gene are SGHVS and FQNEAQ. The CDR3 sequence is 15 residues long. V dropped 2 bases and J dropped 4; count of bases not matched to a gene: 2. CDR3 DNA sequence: TGTGCCAGCAGCTTACATAGCGGGAGGTACAATGAGCAGTTCTTC. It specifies CASSLHSGRYNEQFF.

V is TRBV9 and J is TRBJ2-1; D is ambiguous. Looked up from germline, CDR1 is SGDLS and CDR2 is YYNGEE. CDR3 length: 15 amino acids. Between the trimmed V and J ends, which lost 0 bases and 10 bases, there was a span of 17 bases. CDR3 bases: TGTGCCAGCAGCGTAGGTGGGAACCCTCTGGAGGAGCAGTTCTTC. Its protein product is CASSVGGNPLEEQFF.

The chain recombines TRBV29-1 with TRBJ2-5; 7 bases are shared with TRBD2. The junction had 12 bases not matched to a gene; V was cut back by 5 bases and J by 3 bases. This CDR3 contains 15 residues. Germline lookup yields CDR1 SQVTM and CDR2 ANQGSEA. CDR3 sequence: CSVWAGGRAKETQYF. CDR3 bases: TGCAGCGTTTGGGCCGGTGGGAGGGCCAAAGAGACCCAGTACTTC.

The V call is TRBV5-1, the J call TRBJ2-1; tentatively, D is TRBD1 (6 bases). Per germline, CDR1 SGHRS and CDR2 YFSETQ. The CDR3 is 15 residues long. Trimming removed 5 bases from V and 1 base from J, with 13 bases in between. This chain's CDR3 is CASSPEGESYNEQFF. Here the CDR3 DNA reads TGCGCCAGCAGTCCCGAGGGGGAGTCCTACAATGAGCAGTTCTTC.

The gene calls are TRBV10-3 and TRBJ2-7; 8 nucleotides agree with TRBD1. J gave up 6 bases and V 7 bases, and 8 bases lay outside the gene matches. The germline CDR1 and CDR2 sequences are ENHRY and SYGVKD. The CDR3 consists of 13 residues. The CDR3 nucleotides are TGTGCCATCATGCCCGGGACAGGCGGCGAGCAGTACTTC. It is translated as CAIMPGTGGEQYF.